These 5 T cell receptor beta chains were all obtained from the same sample, sequenced in a study of cytomegalovirus exposure and HLA in healthy donors. The PCR had 60 Vbeta and 13 Jbeta primers. Measured with immunoSEQ multiplex PCR; TCRdb has only the in-frame clones, and not every one. The sample holds around 81,000 clones, over 55% seen once. The sequenced material came from PBMCs. The receptors derive from a man younger than 40 in good health and CMV-seropositive.

V gene TRBV4-2 combines with J gene TRBJ2-2, with D unresolved. This CDR3 is 15 amino acids long. Trimming cost V 0 bases and J 6 bases, with 11 bases left between them. Germline V lookup: CDR1 LGHNA, CDR2 YNFKEQ. CDR3 sequence: CASSQDLVSAGELFF. CDR3 sequence (DNA): TGTGCCAGCAGCCAAGATCTAGTCTCGGCCGGGGAGCTGTTTTTT.

This clone was seen only a few times. The V call is TRBV25-1, the J call TRBJ1-4; 7 bases match TRBD1. V trimming: 3 bases; J trimming: 8 bases; junction bases outside the gene matches: 9. Germline V gene lookup returns CDR1 MGHDK and CDR2 SYGVNS. CDR3 length equals 15 residues. The CDR3 protein is CASSESNRGTEKLFF. CDR3 bases: TGTGCCAGCAGTGAGTCTAACAGGGGAACCGAAAAACTGTTTTTT.

This chain's CDR3 is CASSHKLAGAYNEQFF. The CDR3 coding sequence is TGTGCCAGCAGTCATAAACTAGCGGGGGCTTACAATGAGCAGTTCTTC. J is TRBJ2-1 and V is TRBV28; 11 nucleotides align to TRBD2. This CDR3 has 16 amino acids. Per the germline V gene, CDR1 is MDHEN and CDR2 is SYDVKM. The junction had 7 bases not matched to a gene; V was cut back by 5 bases and J by 4 bases. Filled out from reference TRBV28 and TRBJ2-1, the complete variable domain reads DVKVTQSSRYLVKRTGEKVFLECVQDMDHENMFWYRQDPGLGLRLIYFSYDVKMKEKGDIPEGYSVSREKKERFSLILESASTNQTSMYLCASSHKLAGAYNEQFFGPGTRLTVL.

This chain connects TRBV6-1 to TRBJ2-5; D is perhaps TRBD1 (6 bases). Germline CDR1 reads MNHNS; CDR2 reads SASEGT. The CDR3 sequence is 14 residues long. The V and J ends lost 4 bases and 5 bases respectively, with 14 bases between them. The CDR3 loop reads CASSGRVRGETQYF. The CDR3 coding sequence is TGTGCCAGCAGTGGAAGGGTGAGGGGGGAGACCCAGTACTTC.

This clone was observed a few times. The chain is built from TRBV2 and TRBJ2-5, with D maybe TRBD2 (6 bases). V dropped 8 bases and J dropped 5 bases, with 18 bases sitting between them. CDR3 length: 14 amino acids. Looked up from germline, CDR1 is SNHLY and CDR2 is FYNNEI. CDR3 region: CASYAGLLKETQYF. For the CDR3, the DNA is TGTGCCAGCTACGCGGGACTCCTGAAGGAGACCCAGTACTTC.